This is a list of T cell receptor beta chains from one sample in a study of shared clonotypes between healthy human individuals. The method was immunoSEQ multiplex PCR; TCRdb's version includes in-frame clones alone and lacks a portion of them. The repertoire includes around 2,000,000 clones, 85% to 95% of them detected once, and 0.1% to 0.15% sits in the top ten. The sequenced material came from naive CD4+ T cells sorted from blood. Source of these receptors: a man aged 18 to 30 in good health. The CDR3 runs from the conserved cysteine through the conserved F or W. The D gene is left open where the match is weak.

j_call v_call d_call cdr3_nt cdr3_aa
TRBJ2-5 TRBV2 TRBD2 TGTGCCAGCGGGGGGGGATTTATACAAGAGACCCAGTACTTC CASGGGFIQETQYF
TRBJ2-2 TRBV10-2 TRBD2 TGCGCCAGCAGTGATCAAGCGGGAGGGCCCGGGGAGCTGTTTTTT CASSDQAGGPGELFF
TRBJ1-6 TRBV2 NA TGTGCCAGCAGCACGGAATTAAATTCACCCCTCCACTTT CASSTELNSPLHF
TRBJ2-3 TRBV29-1 TRBD2 TGCAGCGTTGGAAGCGGGGGCAGAACAGATACGCAGTATTTT CSVGSGGRTDTQYF
TRBJ1-5 TRBV28 NA TGTGCCAGCAGTTCCCAGGGCGAGGGCAATCAGCCCCAGCATTTT CASSSQGEGNQPQHF
TRBJ2-7 TRBV21-1 NA TGTGCCAGCAGCAATTACTACGAGCAGTACTTC CASSNYYEQYF
TRBJ1-2 TRBV28 NA TGTGCCAGCAGGCCACCCATAGTCTATGGCTACACCTTC CASRPPIVYGYTF
TRBJ2-7 TRBV10-3 NA TGTGCCACCACCGAGGGGGACGAGCAGTACTTC CATTEGDEQYF
TRBJ2-5 TRBV11-2 NA TGTGCCAGCAGCTCCGGGATCCACGAGACCCAGTACTTC CASSSGIHETQYF
TRBJ1-6 TRBV6-5 NA TGTGCCAGCAGGCATGGGGGGGTTCATAATTCACCCCTCCACTTT CASRHGGVHNSPLHF
TRBJ1-3 TRBV5-6 NA TGTGCCAGCAGCTTGTCTGGGTCCTTCTCTGGAAACACCATATATTTT CASSLSGSFSGNTIYF
TRBJ2-5 TRBV6-5 NA TGTGCCAGCAAGGTTGGGCAGATACAAGAGACCCAGTACTTC CASKVGQIQETQYF
TRBJ2-3 TRBV11-2 TRBD1 TGTGCCAGCAGCTCCAGGGGGTCCATCAGCACAGATACGCAGTATTTT CASSSRGSISTDTQYF
TRBJ2-2 TRBV2 NA TGTGCCAGCAGTGACCGGGGGAACACCGGGGAGCTGTTTTTT CASSDRGNTGELFF
TRBJ2-3 TRBV2 NA TGTGCCAGCTCCGGGTTGGGAACAGATACGCAGTATTTT CASSGLGTDTQYF
TRBJ2-7 TRBV29-1 NA TGCAGCGTGGAAAAGGTAGACGAGACCGGCCTATACGAGCAGTACTTC CSVEKVDETGLYEQYF
TRBJ1-5 TRBV6-1 TRBD1 TGTGCCAGCAGTACCGGGACAGGGTTTAATCAGCCCCAGCATTTT CASSTGTGFNQPQHF